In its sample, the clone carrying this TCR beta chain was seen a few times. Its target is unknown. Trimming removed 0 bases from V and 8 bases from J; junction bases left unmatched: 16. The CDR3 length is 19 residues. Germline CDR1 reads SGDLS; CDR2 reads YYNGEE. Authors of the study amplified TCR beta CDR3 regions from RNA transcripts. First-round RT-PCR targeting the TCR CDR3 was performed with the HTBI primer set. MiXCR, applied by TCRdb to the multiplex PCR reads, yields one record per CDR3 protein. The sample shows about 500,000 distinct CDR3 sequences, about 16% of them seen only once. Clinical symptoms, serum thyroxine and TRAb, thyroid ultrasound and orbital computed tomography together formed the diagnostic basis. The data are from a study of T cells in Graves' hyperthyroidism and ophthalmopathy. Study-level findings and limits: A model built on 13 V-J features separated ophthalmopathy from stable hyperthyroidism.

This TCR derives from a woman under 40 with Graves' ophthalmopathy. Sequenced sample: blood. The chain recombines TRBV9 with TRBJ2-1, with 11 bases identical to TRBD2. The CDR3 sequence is CASSVAPPLLAGVSHEQFF. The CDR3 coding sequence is TGTGCCAGCAGCGTAGCCCCCCCTCTACTAGCGGGAGTGAGCCATGAGCAGTTCTTC.